A selection of T cell receptor beta chains follows, all from one sample in a study of T cell repertoires in cytomegalovirus infection. TCRdb re-called the reads with MiXCR, one entry per CDR3 protein. Found here are tens of thousands of distinct CDR3 sequences, 20% to 30% of them singletons; the top ten hold roughly 50%. Their antigens remain unidentified. The input for sequencing was CD8+ T cells from cultured PBMCs, taken from culture after CMV antigen stimulation. Source of these receptors: a human donor in good health (CMV status not recorded). Some clones in this sample may be carry-over from other donors' samples. Both conserved end residues are part of each CDR3. The D gene is left open where the match is weak. Some rows have no size entry. The others give once, few or many, or a class for an expanded clone.

d_call	v_call	clone_size	j_call	cdr3_nt	cdr3_aa
.	TRBV7-9	few	TRBJ1-3	TGTGCCAGGGAGACGGGAAACACCATATATTTT	CARETGNTIYF
.	TRBV4-1	few	TRBJ2-7	TGCGCCAGCAGCCAAGATTTATCCGGAGACCTCTCCTACGAGCAGTACTTC	CASSQDLSGDLSYEQYF
TRBD2	TRBV6-1	many	TRBJ2-7	TGTGCCAGCACCGGTAGCGGGAGGGCCGCCACCGAGCAGTACTTC	CASTGSGRAATEQYF
.	TRBV6-2/TRBV6-3	.	TRBJ1-5	TGTGCCAGCTCTAGGGCATACGGCAATCAGCCCCAGCATTTT	CASSRAYGNQPQHF
.	TRBV6-2/TRBV6-3	many	TRBJ2-3	TGTGCCAGCAAGCAACTAGCTCAGGTTGGAGATACGCAGTATTTT	CASKQLAQVGDTQYF
TRBD1	TRBV7-3	.	TRBJ2-3	TGTGCCAGCAGCTCAGGACAGGGCACAGATACGCAGTATTTT	CASSSGQGTDTQYF
.	TRBV27	.	TRBJ1-5	TGTGCCAGCAGTTTAGTTCCCAGTCAACAGCCCCAGCATTTT	CASSLVPSQQPQHF
TRBD2	TRBV25-1	few	TRBJ2-7	TGTGCCAGCAGTGGGGGGGGCTACGAGCAGTACTTC	CASSGGGYEQYF
TRBD2	TRBV7-6	many	TRBJ2-2	TGTGCCAGTAACCGGGACTATCTCGGGGAGCTGTTTTTT	CASNRDYLGELFF
.	TRBV7-8	many	TRBJ2-2	TGTGCCAGCAGCCTCTTGCCGGGACAGAACACCGGGGAGCTGTTTTTT	CASSLLPGQNTGELFF
TRBD1	TRBV20-1	.	TRBJ1-2	TGCAGTGCTAGAGGGGACAGTAATAACTTTGGCTACACCTTC	CSARGDSNNFGYTF
TRBD1	TRBV3-1	few	TRBJ2-5	TGTGCCAGCAGCCAACCGGACAGGGGCGAGACCCAGTACTTC	CASSQPDRGETQYF
TRBD1	TRBV3-1	.	TRBJ2-5	TGTGCCAGCAGCCAAGAACCGTGGGCAGGGGGTCAAGAGACCCAGTACTTC	CASSQEPWAGGQETQYF
TRBD2	TRBV20-1	.	TRBJ2-7	TGCAGTGCTAGAGGACTAGCGGGTATCAACGAGCAGTACTTC	CSARGLAGINEQYF
.	TRBV7-6	few	TRBJ2-1	TGTGCCAGCAGCTTGGGGGGGGGGCAGTACAATGAGCAGTTCTTC	CASSLGGGQYNEQFF
.	TRBV25-1	.	TRBJ1-2	TGTGCCAGCAGTGAGGGACACAGCGGGGCTAACTATGGCTACACCTTC	CASSEGHSGANYGYTF
TRBD2	TRBV6-5	many	TRBJ2-5	TGTGCCAGCAGTTACCTGGGGACTAGCGGGACTATGGAGACCCAGTACTTC	CASSYLGTSGTMETQYF
.	TRBV11-3	.	TRBJ2-7	TGTGCCAGCAGCTTAGCTGTGGGCTACGAGCAGTACTTC	CASSLAVGYEQYF
TRBD1	TRBV6-2/TRBV6-3	.	TRBJ1-2	TGTGCCAGCGGGGACAGCTCTACCGCCGTCTATGGCTACACCTTC	CASGDSSTAVYGYTF
.	TRBV4-1	.	TRBJ1-3	TGCGCCAGCAGCCAAGTCGATACAGGTGTCTCTGGAAACACCATATATTTT	CASSQVDTGVSGNTIYF
.	TRBV5-6	.	TRBJ2-7	TGTGCCAGCAGCTCGGGGGCAGGGGGAATGTACGAGCAGTACTTC	CASSSGAGGMYEQYF
TRBD1	TRBV6-2/TRBV6-3	many	TRBJ2-7	TGTGCCAGCAGTTACTCGACTGGGACAGGGATCTCCTACGAGCAGTACTTC	CASSYSTGTGISYEQYF
.	TRBV28	.	TRBJ2-5	TGTGCCAGCAGTTACGGACTGCCTCAGTACTTC	CASSYGLPQYF
.	TRBV28	.	TRBJ2-3	TGTGCCAGCAGTTTAAAACTGGACTCCACAGATACGCAGTATTTT	CASSLKLDSTDTQYF
.	TRBV7-6	.	TRBJ1-6	TGTGCCAGCAGCTCCTCCAGGGCTTCACCCCTCCACTTT	CASSSSRASPLHF
TRBD1	TRBV27	.	TRBJ2-3	TGTGCCAGCAGTTCACTACGGACAGGGGCGTACACAGATACGCAGTATTTT	CASSSLRTGAYTDTQYF
TRBD1	TRBV5-1	.	TRBJ1-1	TGCGCCAGCAGCTGGGGGACAGGAGTCGCCACTGAAGCTTTCTTT	CASSWGTGVATEAFF
TRBD2	TRBV25-1	.	TRBJ2-1	TGTGCCAGCAGAAAAAGCGGGACTGGGACCTACAATGAGCAGTCCTTC	CASRKSGTGTYNEQSF
.	TRBV7-9	few	TRBJ2-3	TGTGCCAGCAGCCAACGGAGGGAATATACAGATACGCAGTATTTT	CASSQRREYTDTQYF
.	TRBV5-5	few	TRBJ1-1	TGTGCCAGCAGCTCGGTGCGGAACACTGAAGCTTTCTTT	CASSSVRNTEAFF
TRBD1	TRBV6-6	few	TRBJ2-7	TGTGCCAGCAGTTACAGCCGGGACAGGCCCTACGAGCAGTACTTC	CASSYSRDRPYEQYF
TRBD1	TRBV4-3	.	TRBJ2-7	TGCGCCAGCAGCCAGGACCGACAGGGGAGATTTTACGAGCAGTACTTC	CASSQDRQGRFYEQYF
TRBD2	TRBV28	.	TRBJ2-3	TGTGCCAGCAGTTCGAAACTTAGCGGGGGAATCGGTACGCAGTATTTT	CASSSKLSGGIGTQYF
.	TRBV7-6	many	TRBJ1-1	TGTGCCAGCAGCTTAGGGGCGATAGGCACTGAAGCTTTCTTT	CASSLGAIGTEAFF
TRBD2	TRBV11-2	many	TRBJ2-1	TGTGCCAGCAGATCCACCGGGACTAGTCCATACAATGAGCAGTTCTTC	CASRSTGTSPYNEQFF
TRBD2	TRBV12-5	.	TRBJ2-1	TGTGCTAGTGAGGCGGGGGTCTTTGGGAATGAGCAGTTCTTC	CASEAGVFGNEQFF
TRBD2	TRBV6-6	few	TRBJ2-7	TGTGCCAGCCTGCTAGCGGGAGGGCACCACGAGCAGTACTTC	CASLLAGGHHEQYF
.	TRBV5-5	few	TRBJ2-2	TGTGCCAGCATCTTACAGGCTAGCCCGAACACCGGGGAGCTGTTTTTT	CASILQASPNTGELFF
.	TRBV10-3	.	TRBJ1-1	TGTGCCATCAGGGCGGAGAACACTGAAGCTTTCTTT	CAIRAENTEAFF
TRBD2	TRBV12-3/TRBV12-4	many	TRBJ2-7	TGTGCCAGCAGTCCCAAACTAGCGGGAGGGCCCCACGAGCAGTACTTC	CASSPKLAGGPHEQYF
.	TRBV4-3	.	TRBJ2-7	TGCGCCAGCAGCCAAGCGTTAACCTACGAGCAGTACTTC	CASSQALTYEQYF
.	TRBV20-1	.	TRBJ1-2	TGCAGTGCTCAATTAGAGGAGCCTTATGGCTACACCTTC	CSAQLEEPYGYTF
.	TRBV7-9	few	TRBJ1-6	TGTGCCAGCAGCTTAGACCCAACGGGCTCACCCCTCCACTTT	CASSLDPTGSPLHF
TRBD2	TRBV7-6	many	TRBJ2-5	TGTGCCAGCAGCTCCCAGAAGGGCGGGAGGGCCGGAGAGACCCAGTACTTC	CASSSQKGGRAGETQYF
TRBD1	TRBV27	few	TRBJ2-7	TGTGCCAGCAGACTCGGGGCAGGGGGCTTGCGGGAGCAGTACTTC	CASRLGAGGLREQYF
TRBD1	TRBV7-9	.	TRBJ1-2	TGTGCCAGCAGCCTACCCTTCGGGGACAGTGGCTACACCTTC	CASSLPFGDSGYTF
TRBD1	TRBV7-9	few	TRBJ2-7	TGTGCCGGCTCAGACGGGACAGCCACTTACGAGCAGTACTTC	CAGSDGTATYEQYF
.	TRBV7-3	once	TRBJ2-7	TGTGCTAGCAGCCGGGGACTGGCCTACGAGCAGTACTTC	CASSRGLAYEQYF
.	TRBV11-2	few	TRBJ2-5	TGTGCCAGCAGCTTAGAGGGAGTGTTAGGCGTAGAGACCCAGTACTTC	CASSLEGVLGVETQYF
TRBD2	TRBV27	few	TRBJ2-2	TGTGCCAGCAGTTTAGCCCCGGGAGGGACGACCGGGGAGCTGTTTTTT	CASSLAPGGTTGELFF